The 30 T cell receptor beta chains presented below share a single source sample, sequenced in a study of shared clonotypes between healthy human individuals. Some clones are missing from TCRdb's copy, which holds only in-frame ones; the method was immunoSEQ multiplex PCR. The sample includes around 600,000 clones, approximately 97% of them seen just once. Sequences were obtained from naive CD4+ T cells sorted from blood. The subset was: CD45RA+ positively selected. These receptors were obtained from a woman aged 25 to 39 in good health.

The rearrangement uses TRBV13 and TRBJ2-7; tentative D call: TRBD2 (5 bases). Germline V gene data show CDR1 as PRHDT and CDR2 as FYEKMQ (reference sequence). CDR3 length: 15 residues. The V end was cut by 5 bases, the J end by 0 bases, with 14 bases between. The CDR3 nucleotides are TGTGCCAGCAGCCCGACGACTACCAGCTCCTACGAGCAGTACTTC. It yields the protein CASSPTTTSSYEQYF.

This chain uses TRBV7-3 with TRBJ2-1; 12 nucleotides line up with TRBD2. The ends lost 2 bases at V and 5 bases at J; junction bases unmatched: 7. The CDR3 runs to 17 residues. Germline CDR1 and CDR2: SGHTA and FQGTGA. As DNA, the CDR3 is TGTGCCAGCAGCTTATTCGGACTAGCGGGGACTAACAATGAGCAGTTCTTC. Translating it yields CASSLFGLAGTNNEQFF. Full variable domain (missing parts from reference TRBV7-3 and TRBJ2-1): GAGVSQTPSNKVTEKGKYVELRCDPISGHTALYWYRQSLGQGPEFLIYFQGTGAADDSGLPNDRFFAVRPEGSVSTLKIQRTERGDSAVYLCASSLFGLAGTNNEQFFGPGTRLTVL.

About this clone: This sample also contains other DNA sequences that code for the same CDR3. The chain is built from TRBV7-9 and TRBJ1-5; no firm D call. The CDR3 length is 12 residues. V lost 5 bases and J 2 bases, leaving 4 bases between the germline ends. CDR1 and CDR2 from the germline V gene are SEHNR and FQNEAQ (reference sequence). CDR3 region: CASSRGNQPQHF. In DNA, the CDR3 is TGTGCCAGCAGCAGGGGCAATCAGCCCCAGCATTTT.

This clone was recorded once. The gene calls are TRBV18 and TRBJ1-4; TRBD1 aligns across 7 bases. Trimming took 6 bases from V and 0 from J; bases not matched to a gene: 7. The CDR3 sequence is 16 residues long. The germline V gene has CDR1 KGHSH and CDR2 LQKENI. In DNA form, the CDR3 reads TGTGCCAGCTCTGGGGACAGCCTTGCAACTAATGAAAAACTGTTTTTT. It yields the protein CASSGDSLATNEKLFF.

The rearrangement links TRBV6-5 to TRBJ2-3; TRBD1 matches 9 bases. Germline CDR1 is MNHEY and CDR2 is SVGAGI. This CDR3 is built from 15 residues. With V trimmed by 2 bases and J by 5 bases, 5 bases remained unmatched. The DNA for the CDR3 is TGTGCCAGCAGTTACATGGGGACAGGGAAAGATACGCAGTATTTT. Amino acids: CASSYMGTGKDTQYF.

The CDR3 protein is CASSLRFQRHEQYF. CDR3 in DNA: TGTGCCAGCAGTTTACGCTTCCAGCGCCACGAGCAGTACTTC. The J gene is TRBJ2-7, the V gene TRBV27; D unresolved. The CDR3 is made up of 14 amino acids. The germline V gene encodes CDR1 MNHEY and CDR2 SMNVEV (reference sequence). Between the trimmed V and J ends, which lost 2 bases and 5 bases, there was a span of 13 bases.

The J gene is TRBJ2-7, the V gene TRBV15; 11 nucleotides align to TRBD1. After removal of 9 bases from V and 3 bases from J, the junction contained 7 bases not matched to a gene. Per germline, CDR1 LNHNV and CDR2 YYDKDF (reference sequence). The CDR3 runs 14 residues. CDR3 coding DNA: TGTGCCACAGGACGGGACAGGGGGATCTACGAGCAGTACTTC. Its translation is CATGRDRGIYEQYF.

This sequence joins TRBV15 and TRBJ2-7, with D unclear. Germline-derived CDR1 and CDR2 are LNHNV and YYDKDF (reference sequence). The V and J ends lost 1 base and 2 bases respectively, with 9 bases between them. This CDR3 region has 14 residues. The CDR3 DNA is TGTGCCACCAGCAGAGTGGGCCTTCCCTACGAGCAGTACTTC. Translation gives CATSRVGLPYEQYF.

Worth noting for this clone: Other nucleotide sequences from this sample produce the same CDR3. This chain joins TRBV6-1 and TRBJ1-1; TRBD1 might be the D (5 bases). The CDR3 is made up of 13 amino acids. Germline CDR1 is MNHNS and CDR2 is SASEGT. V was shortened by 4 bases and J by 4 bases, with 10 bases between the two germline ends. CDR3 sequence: CASSVQGGTEAFF. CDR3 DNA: TGTGCCAGCAGTGTGCAGGGAGGCACTGAAGCTTTCTTT.

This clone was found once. CDR3 protein: CASSLGSGRDGETQYF. CDR3 nucleotide sequence: TGTGCCAGCAGCTTAGGATCGGGCAGGGATGGAGAGACCCAGTACTTC. This chain connects TRBV11-3 to TRBJ2-5; tentatively, D is TRBD1 (5 bases). V was pared by 1 base and J by 4 bases, with 16 bases between. The CDR3 is made up of 16 amino acids. The germline CDR1 and CDR2 sequences are SGHNT and YENEEA.

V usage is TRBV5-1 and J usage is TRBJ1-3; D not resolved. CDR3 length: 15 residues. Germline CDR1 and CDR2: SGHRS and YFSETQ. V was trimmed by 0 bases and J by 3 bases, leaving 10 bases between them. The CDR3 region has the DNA TGCGCCAGCAGCTTGGCGGCGACGGGTGGAAACACCATATATTTT. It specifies CASSLAATGGNTIYF.

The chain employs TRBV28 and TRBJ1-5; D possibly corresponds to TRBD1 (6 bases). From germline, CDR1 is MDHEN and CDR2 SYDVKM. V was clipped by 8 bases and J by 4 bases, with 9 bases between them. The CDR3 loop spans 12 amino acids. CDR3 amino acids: CASGQPNQPQHF. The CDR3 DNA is TGTGCCAGCGGACAGCCTAATCAGCCCCAGCATTTT.

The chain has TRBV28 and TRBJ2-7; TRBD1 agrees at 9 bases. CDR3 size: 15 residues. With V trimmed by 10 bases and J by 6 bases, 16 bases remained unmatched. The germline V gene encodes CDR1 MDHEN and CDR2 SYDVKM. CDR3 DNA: TGTGCCACCAAGGGAACCGGGACAGGGTTCGTCGAGCAGTACTTC. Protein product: CATKGTGTGFVEQYF.

In DNA, the CDR3 is TGTGCCAGCAGTTACTCTCCGGGACAACCCTACGAGCAGTACTTC. Its protein product is CASSYSPGQPYEQYF. V usage is TRBV6-5 and J usage is TRBJ2-7; tentative D call: TRBD1 (6 bases). This CDR3 has 15 amino acids. Germline values: CDR1 MNHEY, CDR2 SVGAGI. Trimming took 0 bases from V and 2 from J, leaving 11 bases between them.

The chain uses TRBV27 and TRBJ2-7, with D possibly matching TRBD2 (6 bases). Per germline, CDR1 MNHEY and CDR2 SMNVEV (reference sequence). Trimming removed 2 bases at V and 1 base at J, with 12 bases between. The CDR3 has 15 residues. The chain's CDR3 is CASSLVLAPSYEQYF. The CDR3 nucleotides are TGTGCCAGCAGTTTAGTCCTAGCGCCTTCCTACGAGCAGTACTTC.

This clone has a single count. The CDR3 here is CASTPNTGELFF. CDR3 coding DNA: TGTGCCAGCACCCCGAACACCGGGGAGCTGTTTTTT. The chain carries TRBV28 and TRBJ2-2; no reliable D call. Trimming shortened V by 7 bases and J by 0 bases, and 3 bases separated the two germline ends. Germline V gives CDR1 MDHEN, CDR2 SYDVKM. The CDR3 has 12 residues.

In nucleotides, the CDR3 is TGTGCCAGCAGCCGAGGGGGGACGAACACTGAAGCTTTCTTT. Translation: CASSRGGTNTEAFF. The chain has TRBV7-9 and TRBJ1-1; possibly TRBD1 for D (6 bases). The CDR3 sequence is 14 residues long. Between the trimmed V and J ends, which lost 5 bases and 1 base, there was a span of 11 bases. Germline-derived CDR1 and CDR2 are SEHNR and FQNEAQ (reference sequence). The full variable domain, its missing parts supplied by reference TRBV7-9 and TRBJ1-1, is DTGVSQNPRHKITKRGQNVTFRCDPISEHNRLYWYRQTLGQGPEFLTYFQNEAQLEKSRLLSDRFSAERPKGSFSTLEIQRTEQGDSAMYLCASSRGGTNTEAFFGQGTRLTVV.

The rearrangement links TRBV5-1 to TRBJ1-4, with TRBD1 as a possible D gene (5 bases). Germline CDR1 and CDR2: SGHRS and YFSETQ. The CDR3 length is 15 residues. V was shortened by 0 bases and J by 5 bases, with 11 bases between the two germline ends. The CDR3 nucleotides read TGCGCCAGCAGCTTGGCCTGGACACCCAATGAAAAACTGTTTTTT. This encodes CASSLAWTPNEKLFF.

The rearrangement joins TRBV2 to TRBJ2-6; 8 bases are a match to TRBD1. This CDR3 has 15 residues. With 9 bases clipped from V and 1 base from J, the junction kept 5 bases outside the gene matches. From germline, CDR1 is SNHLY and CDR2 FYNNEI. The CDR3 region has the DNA TGTGCCAGGGACAGGGTTACGTCTGGGGCCAACGTCCTGACTTTC. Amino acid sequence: CARDRVTSGANVLTF.

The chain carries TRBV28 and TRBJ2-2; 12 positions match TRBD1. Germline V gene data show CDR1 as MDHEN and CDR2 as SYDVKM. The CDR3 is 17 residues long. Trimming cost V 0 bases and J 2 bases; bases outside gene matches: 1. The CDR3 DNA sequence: TGTGCCAGCAGTTTATGGGGACAGGGGGCCAACACCGGGGAGCTGTTTTTT. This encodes CASSLWGQGANTGELFF.

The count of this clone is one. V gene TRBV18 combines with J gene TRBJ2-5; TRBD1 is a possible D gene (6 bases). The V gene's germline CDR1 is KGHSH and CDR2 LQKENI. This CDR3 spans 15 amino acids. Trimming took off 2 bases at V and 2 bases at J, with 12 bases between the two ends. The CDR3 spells CASSPFPGAQETQYF. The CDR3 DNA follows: TGTGCCAGCTCACCATTTCCAGGGGCACAAGAGACCCAGTACTTC. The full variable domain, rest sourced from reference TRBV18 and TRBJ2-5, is NAGVMQNPRHLVRRRGQEARLRCSPMKGHSHVYWYRQLPEEGLKFMVYLQKENIIDESGMPKERFSAEFPKEGPSILRIQQVVRGDSAAYFCASSPFPGAQETQYFGPGTRLLVL.

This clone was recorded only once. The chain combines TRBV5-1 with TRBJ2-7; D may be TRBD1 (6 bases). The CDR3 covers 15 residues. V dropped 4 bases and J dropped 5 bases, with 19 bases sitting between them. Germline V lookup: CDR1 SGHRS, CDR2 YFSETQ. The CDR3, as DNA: TGCGCCAGCAGCCCCCCCTCTAGGGGGTGGAACGAGCAGTACTTC. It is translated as CASSPPSRGWNEQYF.

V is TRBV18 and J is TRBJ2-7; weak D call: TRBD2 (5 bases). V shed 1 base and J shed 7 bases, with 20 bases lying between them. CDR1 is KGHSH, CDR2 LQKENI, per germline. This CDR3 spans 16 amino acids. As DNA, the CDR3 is TGTGCCAGCTCACCACGACCCAGGCCAGATTGGGAGGAGCAGTACTTC. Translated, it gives CASSPRPRPDWEEQYF.

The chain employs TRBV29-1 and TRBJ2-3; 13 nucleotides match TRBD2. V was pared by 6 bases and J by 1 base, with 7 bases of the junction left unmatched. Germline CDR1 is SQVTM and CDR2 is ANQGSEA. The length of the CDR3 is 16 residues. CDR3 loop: CSVAGLAGAGTDTQYF. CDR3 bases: TGCAGCGTCGCAGGACTAGCGGGAGCGGGCACAGATACGCAGTATTTT.

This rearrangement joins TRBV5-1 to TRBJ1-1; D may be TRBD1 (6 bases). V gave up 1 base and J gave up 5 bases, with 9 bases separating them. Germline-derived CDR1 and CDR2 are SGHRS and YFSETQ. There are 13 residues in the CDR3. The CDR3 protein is CASSLSQGTEAFF. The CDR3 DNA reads TGCGCCAGCAGCTTGTCACAGGGAACTGAAGCTTTCTTT.

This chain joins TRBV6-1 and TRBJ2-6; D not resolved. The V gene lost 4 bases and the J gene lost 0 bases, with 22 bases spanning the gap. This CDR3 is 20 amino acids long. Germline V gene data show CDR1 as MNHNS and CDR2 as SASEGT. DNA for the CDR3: TGTGCCAGCAGTGCCCGATCCCCGCCTGGTATGATCTCTGGGGCCAACGTCCTGACTTTC. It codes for CASSARSPPGMISGANVLTF.

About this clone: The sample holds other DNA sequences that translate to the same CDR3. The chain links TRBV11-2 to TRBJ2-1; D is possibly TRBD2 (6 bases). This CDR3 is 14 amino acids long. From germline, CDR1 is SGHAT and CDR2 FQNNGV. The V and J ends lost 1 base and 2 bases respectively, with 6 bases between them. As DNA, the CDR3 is TGTGCCAGCAGCTTAGCGGGAGCCTACAATGAGCAGTTCTTC. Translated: CASSLAGAYNEQFF.

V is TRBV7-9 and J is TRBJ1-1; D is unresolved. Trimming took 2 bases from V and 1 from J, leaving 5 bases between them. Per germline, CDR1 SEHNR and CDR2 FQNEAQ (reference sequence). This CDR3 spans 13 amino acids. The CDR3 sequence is CASSLWGNTEAFF. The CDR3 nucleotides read TGTGCCAGCAGCTTATGGGGGAACACTGAAGCTTTCTTT.

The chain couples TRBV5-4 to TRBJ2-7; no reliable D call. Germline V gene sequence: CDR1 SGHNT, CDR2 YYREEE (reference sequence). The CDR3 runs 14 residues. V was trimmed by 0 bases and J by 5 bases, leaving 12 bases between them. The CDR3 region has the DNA TGTGCCAGCAGCTTGGGTGCCCCCTCACACGAGCAGTACTTC. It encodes CASSLGAPSHEQYF.

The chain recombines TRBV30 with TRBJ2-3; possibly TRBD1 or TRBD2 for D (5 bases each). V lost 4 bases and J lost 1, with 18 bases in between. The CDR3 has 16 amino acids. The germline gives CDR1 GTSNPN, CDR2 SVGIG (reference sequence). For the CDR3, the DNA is TGTGCCTGGAAACTTTGGGGGAGTGGGGGCACAGATACGCAGTATTTT. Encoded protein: CAWKLWGSGGTDTQYF.